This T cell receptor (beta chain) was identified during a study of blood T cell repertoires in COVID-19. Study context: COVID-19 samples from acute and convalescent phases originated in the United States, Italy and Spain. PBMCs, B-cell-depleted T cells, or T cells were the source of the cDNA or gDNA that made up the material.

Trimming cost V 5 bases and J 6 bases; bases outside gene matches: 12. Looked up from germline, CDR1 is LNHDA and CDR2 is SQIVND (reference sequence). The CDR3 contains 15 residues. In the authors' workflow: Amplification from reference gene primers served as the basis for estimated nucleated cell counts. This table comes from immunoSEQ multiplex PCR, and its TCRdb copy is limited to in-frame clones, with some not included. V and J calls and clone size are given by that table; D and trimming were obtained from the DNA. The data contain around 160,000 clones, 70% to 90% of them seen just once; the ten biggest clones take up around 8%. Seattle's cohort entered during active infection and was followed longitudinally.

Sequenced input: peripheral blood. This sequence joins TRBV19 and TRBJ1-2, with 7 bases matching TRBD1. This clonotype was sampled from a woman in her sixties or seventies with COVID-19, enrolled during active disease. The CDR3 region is CASSSSPGQIHGYTF. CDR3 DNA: TGTGCCAGTAGTTCCTCCCCGGGACAGATCCATGGCTACACCTTC.